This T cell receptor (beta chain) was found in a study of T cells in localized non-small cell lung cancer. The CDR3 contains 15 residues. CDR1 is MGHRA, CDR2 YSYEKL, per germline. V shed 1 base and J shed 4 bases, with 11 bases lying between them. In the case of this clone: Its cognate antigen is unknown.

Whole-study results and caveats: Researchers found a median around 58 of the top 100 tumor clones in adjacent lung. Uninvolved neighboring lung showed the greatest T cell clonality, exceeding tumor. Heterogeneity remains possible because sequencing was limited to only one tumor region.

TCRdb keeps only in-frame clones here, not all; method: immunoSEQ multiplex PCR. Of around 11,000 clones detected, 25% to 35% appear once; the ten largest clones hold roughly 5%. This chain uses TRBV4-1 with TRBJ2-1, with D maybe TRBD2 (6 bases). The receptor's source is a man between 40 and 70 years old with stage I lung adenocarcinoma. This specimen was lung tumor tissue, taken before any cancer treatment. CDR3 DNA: TGCGCCAGCAGCCAAGCCGCTAGCGTATACAATGAGCAGTTCTTC. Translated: CASSQAASVYNEQFF.